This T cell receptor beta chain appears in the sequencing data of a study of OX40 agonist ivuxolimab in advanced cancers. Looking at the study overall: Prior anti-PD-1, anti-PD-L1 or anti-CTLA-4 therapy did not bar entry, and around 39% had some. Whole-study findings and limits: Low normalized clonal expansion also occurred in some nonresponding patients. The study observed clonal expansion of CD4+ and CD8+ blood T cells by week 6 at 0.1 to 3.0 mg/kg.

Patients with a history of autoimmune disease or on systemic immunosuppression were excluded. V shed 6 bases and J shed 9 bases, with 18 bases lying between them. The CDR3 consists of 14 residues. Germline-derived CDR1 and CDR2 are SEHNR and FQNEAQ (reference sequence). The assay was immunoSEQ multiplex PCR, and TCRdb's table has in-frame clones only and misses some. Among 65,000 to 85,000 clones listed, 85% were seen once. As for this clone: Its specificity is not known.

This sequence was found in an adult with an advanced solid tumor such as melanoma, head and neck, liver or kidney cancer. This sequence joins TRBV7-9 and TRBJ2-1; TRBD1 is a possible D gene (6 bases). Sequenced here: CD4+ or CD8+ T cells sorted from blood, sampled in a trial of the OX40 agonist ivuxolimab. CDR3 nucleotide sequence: TGTGCCAGCAGTCAATTTAGGGGGAGTGGTGAGCAGTTCTTC. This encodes CASSQFRGSGEQFF.